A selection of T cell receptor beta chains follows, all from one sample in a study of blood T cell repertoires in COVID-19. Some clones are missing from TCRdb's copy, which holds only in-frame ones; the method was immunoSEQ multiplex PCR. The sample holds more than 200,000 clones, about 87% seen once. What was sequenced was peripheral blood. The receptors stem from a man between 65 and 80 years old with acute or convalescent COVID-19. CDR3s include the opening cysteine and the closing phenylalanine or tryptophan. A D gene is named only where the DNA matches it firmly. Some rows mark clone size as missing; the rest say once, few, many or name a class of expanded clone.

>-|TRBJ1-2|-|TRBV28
CASGTGDYGYTF
TGTGCCAGCGGCACAGGAGACTATGGCTACACCTTC
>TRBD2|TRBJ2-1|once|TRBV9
CASSPRLASDNEQFF
TGTGCCAGCAGCCCTCGACTAGCATCAGACAATGAGCAGTTCTTC
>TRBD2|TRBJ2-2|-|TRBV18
CASSRESSGRRTGELFF
TGTGCCAGCTCTCGCGAATCCAGCGGGAGGCGGACCGGGGAGCTGTTTTTT
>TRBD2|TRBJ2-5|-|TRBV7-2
CASTRLAGGTGETQYF
TGTGCCAGCACCCGACTAGCGGGAGGGACGGGGGAGACCCAGTACTTC
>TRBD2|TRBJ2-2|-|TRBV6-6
CASSRTSGTNTGELFF
TGTGCCAGCAGTCGAACTAGCGGGACGAACACCGGGGAGCTGTTTTTT
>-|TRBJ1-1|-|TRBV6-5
CASSPTPIGAEAFF
TGTGCCAGCAGTCCTACCCCTATCGGGGCTGAAGCTTTCTTT
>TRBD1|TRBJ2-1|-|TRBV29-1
CSGGQVYNEQFF
TGCAGCGGGGGACAGGTATACAATGAGCAGTTCTTC
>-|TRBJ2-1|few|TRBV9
CASTLRGGQAGAPSYNEQFF
TGTGCCAGCACCCTCAGGGGGGGACAGGCGGGAGCTCCCTCCTACAATGAGCAGTTCTTC
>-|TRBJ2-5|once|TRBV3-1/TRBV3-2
CASSPTGAGGAQYF
TGTGCCAGCAGCCCCACTGGGGCAGGAGGGGCCCAGTACTTC
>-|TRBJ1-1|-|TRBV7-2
CASSLVRGGNTEAFF
TGTGCCAGCAGCTTAGTAAGGGGGGGGAACACTGAAGCTTTCTTT
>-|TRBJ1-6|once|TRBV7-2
CASSLERESPLHF
TGTGCCAGCAGCTTAGAAAGGGAGTCACCCCTCCACTTT
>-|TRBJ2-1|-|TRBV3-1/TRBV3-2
CASSHGQYYNEQFF
TGTGCCAGCAGCCATGGGCAGTACTACAATGAGCAGTTCTTC
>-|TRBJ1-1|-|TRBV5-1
CASSLLGITEAFF
TGCGCCAGCAGCTTATTGGGCATAACTGAAGCTTTCTTT
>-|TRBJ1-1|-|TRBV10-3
CAIRTVLNTEAFF
TGTGCCATCAGGACAGTCCTGAACACTGAAGCTTTCTTT
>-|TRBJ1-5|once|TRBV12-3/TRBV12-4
CASSFSRDQPQHF
TGTGCCAGCAGTTTTTCACGGGATCAGCCCCAGCATTTT
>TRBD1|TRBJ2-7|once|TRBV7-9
CASSANTGTAIYEQYF
TGTGCCAGCAGCGCTAATACCGGGACAGCCATTTACGAGCAGTACTTC
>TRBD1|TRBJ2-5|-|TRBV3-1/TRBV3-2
CASSQPGTGYQETQYF
TGTGCCAGCAGCCAACCCGGGACAGGGTACCAAGAGACCCAGTACTTC
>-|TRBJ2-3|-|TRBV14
CASSLGGPGDTQYF
TGTGCCAGCAGCCTCGGAGGGCCGGGTGATACGCAGTATTTT
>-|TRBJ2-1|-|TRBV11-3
CASSFNSGGRNEQFF
TGTGCCAGCAGCTTCAACTCAGGGGGGAGGAATGAGCAGTTCTTC
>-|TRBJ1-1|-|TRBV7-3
CASSLSPGENTEAFF
TGTGCCAGCAGCTTATCTCCAGGGGAGAACACTGAAGCTTTCTTT
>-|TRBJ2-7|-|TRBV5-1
CASSNPTGSEQYF
TGCGCCAGCAGCAATCCGACAGGCTCCGAGCAGTACTTC
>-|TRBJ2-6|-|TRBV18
CASSPTEIGANVLTF
TGTGCCAGCTCACCTACGGAGATTGGGGCCAACGTCCTGACTTTC
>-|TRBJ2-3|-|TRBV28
CASSLDPEARTQYF
TGTGCCAGCAGTCTCGACCCGGAGGCAAGAACGCAGTATTTT
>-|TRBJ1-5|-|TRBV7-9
CASSLGTPAGQPQHF
TGTGCCAGCAGCTTAGGGACTCCCGCGGGGCAGCCCCAGCATTTT
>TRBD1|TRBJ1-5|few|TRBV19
CASSAYRGNTPEPQHF
TGTGCCAGTAGTGCGTACAGGGGAAACACCCCGGAGCCCCAGCATTTT
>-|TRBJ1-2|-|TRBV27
CASSQPGTNYGYTF
TGTGCCAGCAGTCAGCCCGGGACTAACTATGGCTACACCTTC
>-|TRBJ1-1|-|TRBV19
CASSISRNTEAFF
TGTGCCAGTAGTATATCGAGGAACACTGAAGCTTTCTTT
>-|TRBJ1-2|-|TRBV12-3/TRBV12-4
CASSLAVNYGYTF
TGTGCCAGCAGTTTGGCAGTGAACTATGGCTACACCTTC
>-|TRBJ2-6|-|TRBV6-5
CASSSPGFSGANVLTF
TGTGCCAGCAGTTCCCCCGGTTTCTCTGGGGCCAACGTCCTGACTTTC
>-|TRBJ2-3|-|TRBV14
CASSQNLANTQYF
TGTGCCAGCAGCCAAAATCTAGCTAATACGCAGTATTTT
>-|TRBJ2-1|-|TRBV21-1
CASSKARDREPQDNEQFF
TGTGCCAGCAGCAAAGCGCGAGACAGGGAGCCCCAGGACAATGAGCAGTTCTTC
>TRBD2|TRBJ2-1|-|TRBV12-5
CASGASTSGRTGSYNEQFF
TGTGCTAGTGGTGCCTCGACTAGCGGGAGAACTGGGTCCTACAATGAGCAGTTCTTC
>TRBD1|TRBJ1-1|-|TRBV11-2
CASSTLRGGGTEAFF
TGTGCCAGCAGCACCCTGAGAGGGGGCGGGACTGAAGCTTTCTTT
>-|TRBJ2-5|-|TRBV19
CASSERGYQETQYF
TGTGCCAGTAGCGAGAGGGGGTACCAAGAGACCCAGTACTTC
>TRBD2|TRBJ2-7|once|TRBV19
CASRRSGRSEQYF
TGTGCCAGTAGACGGAGCGGGAGAAGCGAGCAGTACTTC
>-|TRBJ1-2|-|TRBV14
CASSQDRRAGRYGYTF
TGTGCCAGCAGCCAAGATCGGAGGGCAGGGCGGTATGGCTACACCTTC
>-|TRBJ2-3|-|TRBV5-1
CASSLGTPQDTQYF
TGCGCCAGCAGCTTGGGGACTCCCCAAGATACGCAGTATTTT
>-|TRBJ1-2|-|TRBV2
CASRGRRVAGYTF
TGTGCCAGCAGGGGGCGCCGCGTAGCTGGCTACACCTTC
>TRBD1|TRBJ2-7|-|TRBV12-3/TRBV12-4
CASRSQGAREQYF
TGTGCCAGCAGGTCACAGGGGGCGAGGGAGCAGTACTTC
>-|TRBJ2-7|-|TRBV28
CASSDTGGVTYEQYF
TGTGCCAGCAGTGATACAGGGGGGGTAACCTACGAGCAGTACTTC